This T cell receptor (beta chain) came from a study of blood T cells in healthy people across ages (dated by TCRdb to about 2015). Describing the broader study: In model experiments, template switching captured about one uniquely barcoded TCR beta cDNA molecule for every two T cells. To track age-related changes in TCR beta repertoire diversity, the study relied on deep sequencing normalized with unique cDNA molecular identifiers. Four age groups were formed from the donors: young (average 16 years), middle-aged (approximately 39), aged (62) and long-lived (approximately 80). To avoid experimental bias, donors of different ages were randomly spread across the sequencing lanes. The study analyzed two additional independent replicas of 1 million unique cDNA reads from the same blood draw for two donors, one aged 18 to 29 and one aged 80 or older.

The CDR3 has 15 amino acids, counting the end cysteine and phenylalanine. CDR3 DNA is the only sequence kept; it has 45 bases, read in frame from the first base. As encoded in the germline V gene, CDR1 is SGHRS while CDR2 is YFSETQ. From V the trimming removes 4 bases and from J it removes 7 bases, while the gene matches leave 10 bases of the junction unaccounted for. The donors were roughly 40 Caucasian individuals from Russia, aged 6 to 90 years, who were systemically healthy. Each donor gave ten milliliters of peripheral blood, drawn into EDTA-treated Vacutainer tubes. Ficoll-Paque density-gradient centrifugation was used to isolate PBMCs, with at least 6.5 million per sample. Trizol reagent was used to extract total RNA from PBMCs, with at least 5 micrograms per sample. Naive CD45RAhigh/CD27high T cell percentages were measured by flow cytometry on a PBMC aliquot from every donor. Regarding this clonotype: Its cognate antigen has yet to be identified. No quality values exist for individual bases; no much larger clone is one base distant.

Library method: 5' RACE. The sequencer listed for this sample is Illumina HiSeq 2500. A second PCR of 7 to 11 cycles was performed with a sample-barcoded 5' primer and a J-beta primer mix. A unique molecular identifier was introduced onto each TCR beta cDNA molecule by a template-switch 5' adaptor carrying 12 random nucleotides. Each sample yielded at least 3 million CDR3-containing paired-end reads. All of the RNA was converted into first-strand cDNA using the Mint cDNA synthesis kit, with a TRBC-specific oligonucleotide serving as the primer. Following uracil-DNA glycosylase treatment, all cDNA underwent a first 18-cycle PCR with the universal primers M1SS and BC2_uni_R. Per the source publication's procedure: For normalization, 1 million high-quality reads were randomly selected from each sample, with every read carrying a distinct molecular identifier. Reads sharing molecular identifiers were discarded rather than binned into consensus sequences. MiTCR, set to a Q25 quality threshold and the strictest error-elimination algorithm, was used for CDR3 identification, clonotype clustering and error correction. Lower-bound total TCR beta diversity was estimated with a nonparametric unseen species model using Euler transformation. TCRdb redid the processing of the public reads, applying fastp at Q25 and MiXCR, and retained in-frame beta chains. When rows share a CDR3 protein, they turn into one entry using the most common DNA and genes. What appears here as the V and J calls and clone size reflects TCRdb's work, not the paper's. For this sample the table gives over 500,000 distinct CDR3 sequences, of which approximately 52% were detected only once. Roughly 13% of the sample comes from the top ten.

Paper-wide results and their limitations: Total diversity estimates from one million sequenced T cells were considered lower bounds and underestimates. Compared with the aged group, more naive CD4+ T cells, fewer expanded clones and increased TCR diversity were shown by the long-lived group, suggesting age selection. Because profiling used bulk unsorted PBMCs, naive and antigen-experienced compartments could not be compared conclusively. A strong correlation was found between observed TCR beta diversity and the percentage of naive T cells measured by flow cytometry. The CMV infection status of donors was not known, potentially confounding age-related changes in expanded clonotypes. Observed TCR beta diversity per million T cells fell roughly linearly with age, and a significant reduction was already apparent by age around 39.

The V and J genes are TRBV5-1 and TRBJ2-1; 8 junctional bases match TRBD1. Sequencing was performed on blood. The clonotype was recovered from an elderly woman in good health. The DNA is TGCGCCAGCAGCCTCAACGGACAGGGAGTAAATGAGCAGTTCTTC. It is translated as CASSLNGQGVNEQFF.